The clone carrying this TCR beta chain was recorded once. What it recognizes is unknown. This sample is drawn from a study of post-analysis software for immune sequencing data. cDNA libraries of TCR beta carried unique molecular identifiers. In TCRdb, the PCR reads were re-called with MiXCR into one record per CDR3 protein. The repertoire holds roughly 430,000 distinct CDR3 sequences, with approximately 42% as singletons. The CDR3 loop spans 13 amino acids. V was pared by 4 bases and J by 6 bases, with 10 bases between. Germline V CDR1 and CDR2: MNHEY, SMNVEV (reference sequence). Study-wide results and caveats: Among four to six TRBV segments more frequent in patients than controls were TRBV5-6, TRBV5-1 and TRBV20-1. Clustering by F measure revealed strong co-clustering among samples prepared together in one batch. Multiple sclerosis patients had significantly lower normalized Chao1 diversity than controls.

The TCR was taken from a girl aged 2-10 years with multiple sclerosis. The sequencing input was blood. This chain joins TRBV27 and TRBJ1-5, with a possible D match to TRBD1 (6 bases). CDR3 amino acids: CASSYGGRQPQHF. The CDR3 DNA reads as TGTGCCAGCAGTTACGGGGGGCGTCAGCCCCAGCATTTT.